This TCR beta chain was recovered during a study of shared clonotypes between healthy human individuals. The repertoire was sequenced with immunoSEQ multiplex PCR; TCRdb's copy has only in-frame clones and lacks some. The sample carries some 2,000,000 clones, about 95% recorded once. CDR3 size: 15 residues. Losses at the gene ends were 6 bases for V and 6 bases for J; bases not matched to a gene: 5. Germline V gene data show CDR1 as PRHDT and CDR2 as FYEKMQ (reference sequence). The naive CD8 fraction comprised CD45RO-negative cells positively selected for CCR7 and excluded terminally differentiated effector memory CD45RA+ cells. This clone was seen once.

The rearrangement uses TRBV13 and TRBJ2-2; TRBD2 matches 12 bases. Sequencing used naive CD8+ T cells sorted from blood. The receptor was derived from a man between 18 and 35 years old in good health. CDR3 DNA: TGTGCCAGCAGGAATCTAGCGGGAGGGCCCGGGGAGCTGTTTTTT. Its translation is CASRNLAGGPGELFF.